This passage covers 26 T cell receptor beta chains from one sample sequenced in a study of response to subunit inactivated influenza vaccine. Using its own MiXCR run on the RT-PCR reads, TCRdb lists one record per CDR3 protein. Here the sample spans hundreds of thousands of distinct CDR3 sequences, about 25% being singletons. The sample was CD4+ T cells sorted from PBMCs, taken around 5 days after vaccination. Source of these receptors: a man aged 45 to 65 who received an inactivated influenza vaccine.

This clonotype was counted only a few times. The V and J genes are TRBV7-2 and TRBJ2-3, with TRBD1 identical over 7 bases. The V gene's germline CDR1 is SGHTA and CDR2 FQGNSA. V lost 4 bases and J lost 4; bases outside the gene matches: 8. The CDR3 totals 15 residues. The CDR3 spells CASSSGGSWADTQYF. The CDR3 nucleotides are TGTGCCAGCAGCTCAGGGGGTTCTTGGGCAGATACGCAGTATTTT.

There are a few counts of this clonotype. This chain joins TRBV20-1 and TRBJ2-4, with 15 positions matching TRBD2. In germline, CDR1 is DFQATT, CDR2 SNEGSKA (reference sequence). The CDR3 runs to 18 residues. V trimming: 5 bases; J trimming: 2 bases; junction bases outside the gene matches: 10. CDR3 coding DNA: TGCAGTGCTCCAACTCCAGGACTAGCGGGAGGGTCCAAAAACATTCAGTACTTC. The encoded protein is CSAPTPGLAGGSKNIQYF.

This clonotype has a handful of counts. The rearrangement links TRBV28 to TRBJ1-1; D not resolved. Trimming shortened V by 7 bases and J by 0 bases, and 15 bases separated the two germline ends. The CDR3 runs to 15 residues. Germline assignment: CDR1 MDHEN and CDR2 SYDVKM. The CDR3 here is CASTVPGAVNTEAFF. CDR3 nucleotides: TGTGCCAGCACCGTCCCAGGAGCCGTGAACACTGAAGCTTTCTTT.

In this sample, this clonotype turned up a few times. CDR3 sequence reads: CASSSGLAGVTDTQYF. CDR3 in DNA: TGTGCCAGCAGCTCCGGACTAGCGGGAGTTACAGATACGCAGTATTTT. The rearrangement uses TRBV7-2 and TRBJ2-3, with 13 bases matching TRBD2. Germline V gives CDR1 SGHTA, CDR2 FQGNSA. V gave up 4 bases and J gave up 3 bases; unmatched junction bases: 4. This CDR3 spans 16 amino acids.

V is TRBV3-1 and J is TRBJ2-7; D uncertain. Germline lookup yields CDR1 LGHDT and CDR2 YNNKEL (reference sequence). The CDR3 length is 14 residues. Trimming removed 0 bases from V and 4 bases from J, with 10 bases in between. The CDR3 nucleotides read TGTGCCAGCAGCCAAGATCGAAAAGCATACGAGCAGTACTTC. Residues: CASSQDRKAYEQYF.

V and J are TRBV7-3 and TRBJ2-1, with 12 bases matching TRBD2. Per the germline V gene, CDR1 is SGHTA and CDR2 is FQGTGA. V lost 0 bases to trimming and J lost 1 base; unmatched junction nucleotides: 7. CDR3 length: 19 amino acids. CDR3 coding DNA: TGTGCCAGCAGCTTAACCCGGGCTAGCGGGAGGGTGTCCTACAATGAGCAGTTCTTC. Translated, it gives CASSLTRASGRVSYNEQFF. Based on the CDR3 plus reference TRBV7-3 and TRBJ2-1, the full variable domain is GAGVSQTPSNKVTEKGKYVELRCDPISGHTALYWYRQSLGQGPEFLIYFQGTGAADDSGLPNDRFFAVRPEGSVSTLKIQRTERGDSAVYLCASSLTRASGRVSYNEQFFGPGTRLTVL.

This clonotype turned up a few times. This chain uses TRBV5-1 with TRBJ2-2; 8 nucleotides agree with TRBD1. Germline V gives CDR1 SGHRS, CDR2 YFSETQ. The CDR3 extends over 15 amino acids. Losses at the gene ends were 6 bases for V and 5 bases for J; bases not matched to a gene: 9. In DNA, the CDR3 is TGCGCCAGCAACGACAGGGGTAGTGGTACCGGGGAGCTGTTTTTT. It is translated as CASNDRGSGTGELFF.

The V and J genes are TRBV5-1 and TRBJ2-1; D is possibly TRBD1 (7 bases). CDR1 and CDR2 from the germline V gene are SGHRS and YFSETQ. There are 13 residues in the CDR3. Trimming pared 2 bases from V and 8 bases from J, leaving 11 bases between. The CDR3 sequence: CASSFSGGYEQFF. The CDR3 nucleotides are TGCGCCAGCAGCTTTTCAGGGGGGTATGAGCAGTTCTTC. The full variable domain, completed using reference TRBV5-1 and TRBJ2-1, is KAGVTQTPRYLIKTRGQQVTLSCSPISGHRSVSWYQQTPGQGLQFLFEYFSETQRNKGNFPGRFSGRQFSNSRSEMNVSTLELGDSALYLCASSFSGGYEQFFGPGTRLTVL.

This clonotype has only a few counts. The J gene is TRBJ2-1, the V gene TRBV7-6; 10 bases are shared with TRBD2. The CDR3 loop spans 14 amino acids. Germline assignment: CDR1 SGHVS and CDR2 FNYEAQ. Losses at the gene ends were 5 bases for V and 7 bases for J; bases not matched to a gene: 5. The CDR3 region is CASSLSGGRNEQFF. The CDR3 DNA follows: TGTGCCAGCAGCCTTAGCGGGGGGAGGAATGAGCAGTTCTTC.

The J gene is TRBJ2-3, the V gene TRBV7-9; no definite D call. This CDR3 contains 15 residues. Trimming pared 3 bases from V and 0 bases from J, leaving 10 bases between. CDR1 and CDR2 from the germline V gene are SEHNR and FQNEAQ (reference sequence). The CDR3 protein is CASSFRSPSTDTQYF. For the CDR3, the DNA is TGTGCCAGCAGCTTCAGGAGCCCTAGCACAGATACGCAGTATTTT.

The J gene is TRBJ2-1, the V gene TRBV6-1; 9 nucleotides agree with TRBD2. This CDR3 contains 15 residues. With 5 bases clipped from V and 4 bases from J, the junction kept 6 bases outside the gene matches. Germline-derived CDR1 and CDR2 are MNHNS and SASEGT. CDR3 sequence (DNA): TGTGCCAGCAGTAGGACTAGCGCCCCATACAATGAGCAGTTCTTC. It is translated as CASSRTSAPYNEQFF.

This clonotype was detected a few times. The V and J genes are TRBV6-2 or TRBV6-3 and TRBJ2-5; D ambiguous. This CDR3 comprises 13 residues. Between the trimmed V and J ends, which lost 6 bases and 3 bases, there was a span of 11 bases. Germline V gives CDR1 MNHEY, CDR2 SVGEGT. CDR3 coding DNA: TGTGCCAGCAGAACACGCCAGGAAGAGACCCAGTACTTC. Its translation is CASRTRQEETQYF.

This clonotype came up many times. The CDR3 reads CASSGTDYGYTF. DNA for the CDR3: TGTGCCAGCAGTGGGACAGACTATGGCTACACCTTC. The rearrangement links TRBV27 to TRBJ1-2; 7 bases align to TRBD1. Germline V gene lookup returns CDR1 MNHEY and CDR2 SMNVEV (reference sequence). The CDR3 sequence is 12 residues long. With V trimmed by 5 bases and J by 3 bases, 0 bases remained unmatched.

This sequence joins TRBV19 and TRBJ2-7; D is perhaps TRBD1 (6 bases). Trimming removed 4 bases from V and 1 base from J, with 14 bases in between. From germline, CDR1 is LNHDA and CDR2 SQIVND (reference sequence). The CDR3 extends over 15 amino acids. CDR3 loop: CASSTLEGGSYEQYF. DNA of the CDR3: TGTGCCAGTAGTACCCTGGAAGGGGGTTCCTACGAGCAGTACTTC.

This clonotype was detected many times. The rearrangement uses TRBV20-1 and TRBJ2-1; 9 nucleotides match TRBD2. Germline-derived CDR1 and CDR2 are DFQATT and SNEGSKA (reference sequence). The CDR3 runs to 16 residues. J lost 2 bases, V lost 7 bases, and 12 bases had no gene match. The CDR3 loop reads CSVPSRGGGPYNEQFF. In DNA, the CDR3 is TGCAGTGTTCCTTCGCGCGGGGGGGGCCCCTACAATGAGCAGTTCTTC.

This clonotype was seen only a few times. The chain links TRBV20-1 to TRBJ2-3, with TRBD2 as a possible D gene (6 bases). The V gene lost 5 bases and the J gene lost 0 bases, with 18 bases spanning the gap. The CDR3 is made up of 16 amino acids. Germline values: CDR1 DFQATT, CDR2 SNEGSKA (reference sequence). DNA of the CDR3: TGCAGTGCTCTCCCTCCATGGGGGGTTAGCACAGATACGCAGTATTTT. This gives the protein CSALPPWGVSTDTQYF.

This clonotype came up many times. The V call is TRBV20-1, the J call TRBJ2-3, with D perhaps assigned TRBD1 or TRBD2 (5 bases each). Trimming pared 5 bases from V and 4 bases from J, leaving 10 bases between. The CDR3 runs 12 residues. Germline lookup yields CDR1 DFQATT and CDR2 SNEGSKA (reference sequence). In DNA, the CDR3 is TGCAGTGCTCCCGGGACCTCAGATACGCAGTATTTT. Translating it yields CSAPGTSDTQYF.

This chain connects TRBV7-2 to TRBJ2-5, with 9 bases lining up with TRBD2. The germline CDR1 and CDR2 sequences are SGHTA and FQGNSA. V shed 1 base and J 7 bases; nucleotides not matched to a gene: 10. This CDR3 has 16 residues. CDR3 amino acids: CASSLGFSGGQGTQYF. The CDR3 DNA sequence: TGTGCCAGCAGCTTAGGATTTAGCGGGGGCCAGGGGACCCAGTACTTC.

This chain uses TRBV30 with TRBJ2-4; perhaps TRBD1 as D (6 bases). The CDR3 is 13 amino acids. The V end lost 0 bases, the J end lost 8 bases, and 11 bases lay between the germline ends. The V gene's germline CDR1 is GTSNPN and CDR2 SVGIG (reference sequence). CDR3 in DNA: TGTGCCTGGAGTGTGGCAGGGGTGGACATTCAGTACTTC. Translating it yields CAWSVAGVDIQYF.

This clonotype was observed a few times. The chain employs TRBV28 and TRBJ2-7; 11 bases match TRBD2. After removal of 5 bases from V and 5 bases from J, the junction contained 11 bases not matched to a gene. Germline-derived CDR1 and CDR2 are MDHEN and SYDVKM. The CDR3 loop spans 16 amino acids. The CDR3 coding sequence is TGTGCCAGCAGTCTCGCCGCTAGCGGGAGGACCAACGAGCAGTACTTC. It codes for CASSLAASGRTNEQYF.

This rearrangement joins TRBV5-4 to TRBJ1-2; D is possibly TRBD1 (6 bases). This CDR3 has 16 amino acids. V shed 1 base and J shed 7 bases, with 20 bases lying between them. The germline gives CDR1 SGHNT, CDR2 YYREEE (reference sequence). This chain's CDR3 is CASSLLVGARTSGYTF. In DNA, the CDR3 is TGTGCCAGCAGCTTGCTGGTGGGGGCGAGGACCTCTGGCTACACCTTC.

The V call is TRBV27, the J call TRBJ2-3; TRBD2 matches 11 bases. The trim removed 4 bases at V and 5 bases at J, leaving 14 bases unmatched. Germline V gene data show CDR1 as MNHEY and CDR2 as SMNVEV (reference sequence). The CDR3 totals 18 residues. The DNA of the CDR3 is TGTGCCAGCAGTTCGTGGCTAGCGGGGGGCCGGGGCAGAGATACGCAGTATTTT. Protein: CASSSWLAGGRGRDTQYF.

The rearrangement uses TRBV12-3 or TRBV12-4 and TRBJ1-5; D is perhaps TRBD1 (5 bases). Between the trimmed V and J ends, which lost 3 bases and 4 bases, there was a span of 10 bases. The CDR3 covers 14 residues. For the CDR3, the DNA is TGTGCCAGCAGTTTGGGACGGTGGAATCAGCCCCAGCATTTT. This translates into CASSLGRWNQPQHF.

A note on this clonotype: A much larger clone differs from this one at a single base, so this may be a read error. The chain links TRBV4-2 to TRBJ2-7, with D tentatively TRBD2 (6 bases). Germline V CDR1 and CDR2: LGHNA, YNFKEQ. Trimming removed 0 bases at V and 2 bases at J, with 8 bases between. The CDR3 runs to 14 residues. The CDR3 region has the DNA TGTGCCAGCAGCCAAGATTGGGGGGCCTACGAGCAGTACTTC. Amino acids: CASSQDWGAYEQYF.

This clonotype was seen only a few times. The genes are TRBV25-1 and TRBJ2-5; possible D gene TRBD2, 5 bases. V shed 4 bases and J shed 2 bases, with 17 bases lying between them. Germline loops: CDR1 MGHDK, CDR2 SYGVNS. There are 16 residues in the CDR3. The CDR3 region has the DNA TGTGCCAGCAGTGGACCCTCCGGGATATATCAAGAGACCCAGTACTTC. Its translation is CASSGPSGIYQETQYF. Full variable domain (outside the CDR3, taken from reference TRBV25-1 and TRBJ2-5): EADIYQTPRYLVIGTGKKITLECSQTMGHDKMYWYQQDPGMELHLIHYSYGVNSTEKGDLSSESTVSRIRTEHFPLTLESARPSHTSQYLCASSGPSGIYQETQYFGPGTRLLVL.

The chain joins TRBV2 to TRBJ1-5; D is unresolved. There are 14 residues in the CDR3. The V gene lost 6 bases and the J gene lost 4 bases, with 13 bases spanning the gap. Germline V gene sequence: CDR1 SNHLY, CDR2 FYNNEI. The CDR3 loop reads CASRLPIINQPQHF. The CDR3 coding sequence is TGTGCCAGCAGATTGCCGATTATAAATCAGCCCCAGCATTTT.